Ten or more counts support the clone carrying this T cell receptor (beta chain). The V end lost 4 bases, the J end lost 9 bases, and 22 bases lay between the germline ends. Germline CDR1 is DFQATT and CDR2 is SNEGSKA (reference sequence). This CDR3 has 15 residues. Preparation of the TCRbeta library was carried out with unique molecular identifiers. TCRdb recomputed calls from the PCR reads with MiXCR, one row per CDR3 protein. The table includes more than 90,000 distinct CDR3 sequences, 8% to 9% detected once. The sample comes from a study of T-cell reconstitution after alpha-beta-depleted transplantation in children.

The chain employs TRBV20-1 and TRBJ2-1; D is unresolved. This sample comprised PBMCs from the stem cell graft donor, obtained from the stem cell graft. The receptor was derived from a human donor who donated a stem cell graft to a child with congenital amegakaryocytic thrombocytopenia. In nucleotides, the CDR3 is TGCAGTGCTACCGGCCAATCTCAAAGCGATCTTGAGCAGTTCTTC. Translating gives CSATGQSQSDLEQFF.